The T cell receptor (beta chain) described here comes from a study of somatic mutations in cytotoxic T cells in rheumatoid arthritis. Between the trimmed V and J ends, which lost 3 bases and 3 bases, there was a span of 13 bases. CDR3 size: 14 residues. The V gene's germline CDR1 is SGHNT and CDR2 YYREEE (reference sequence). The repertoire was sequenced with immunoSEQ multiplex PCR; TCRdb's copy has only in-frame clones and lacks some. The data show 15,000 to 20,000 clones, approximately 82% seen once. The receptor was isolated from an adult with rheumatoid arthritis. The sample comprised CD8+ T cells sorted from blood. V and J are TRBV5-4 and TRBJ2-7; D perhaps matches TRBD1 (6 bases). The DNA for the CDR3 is TGTGCCAGCAGCTCCAGGGGTAATGACTACGAGCAGTACTTC. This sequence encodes CASSSRGNDYEQYF.